The subject of this entry is one T cell receptor (beta chain). Antigen: not known. The CDR3 runs to 17 residues. Germline CDR1 reads MNHEY; CDR2 reads SVGEGT. Trimming at V came to 5 bases and at J to 6 bases, leaving 15 bases not matched to a gene. Measured with immunoSEQ multiplex PCR; TCRdb has only the in-frame clones, and not every one. Of nearly 400,000 clones in the sample, over 75% are singletons; the top ten hold under 2%. The data derive from a study of Ad26.COV2.S vaccination and SARS-CoV-2 variants. Study conclusions and caveats: Responses of spike-specific T cells (both CD8+ and CD4+) reportedly showed substantial breadth after vaccination. Comparability of non-spike TCR breadth was observed across vaccine and placebo recipients.

Stated treatment: some 19 received Ad26.COV2.S at low or high dose, single or two shots; 5 received placebo; per-sample allocation not given. Day 63 after the first injection of vaccine or placebo was the sampling time. The sequence was obtained from a person aged 18-60 years who received the Ad26.COV2.S COVID-19 vaccine or a placebo. This chain uses TRBV6-2 or TRBV6-3 with TRBJ2-1, with 8 bases aligning to TRBD2. The sequences come from peripheral blood, collected in a trial of Ad26.COV2.S vaccine versus placebo. This CDR3 reads CASSPIPAGVAANEQFF. The CDR3 bases are TGTGCCAGCAGTCCCATACCAGCGGGAGTAGCTGCCAATGAGCAGTTCTTC.